This T cell receptor beta chain is drawn from a study of T cells in Graves' hyperthyroidism and ophthalmopathy. Study outcomes and limitations: Blood shared most expanded thyroid clonotypes above 0.001.

Looked up from germline, CDR1 is SQVTM and CDR2 is ANQGSEA. Trimming shortened V by 7 bases and J by 1 base, and 10 bases separated the two germline ends. There are 13 residues in the CDR3. There were TCR beta CDR3 regions amplified from RNA transcripts. TCR CDR3 regions were first amplified by RT-PCR with HTBI primers. MiXCR, run by TCRdb on the multiplex PCR reads, gives a single entry per CDR3 protein. The repertoire holds 500,000 to 750,000 distinct CDR3 sequences, with approximately 15% as singletons. Each person with ophthalmopathy scored at least 3 on the Clinical Activity Score, reached NOSPECS grade 4 or higher, and had been ill under 3 months. Exclusion followed for patients with uncontrolled infection, other autoimmune disease, pregnancy or lactation. Comments on this clonotype: The antigen is unknown.

The TCR comes from a woman younger than 30 with Graves' ophthalmopathy. The sequenced material came from blood. V is TRBV29-1 and J is TRBJ2-2, with D possibly matching TRBD1 (6 bases). The CDR3 bases are TGCAGCGGCGCACAGGGGAACACCGGGGAGCTGTTTTTT. Its translation: CSGAQGNTGELFF.